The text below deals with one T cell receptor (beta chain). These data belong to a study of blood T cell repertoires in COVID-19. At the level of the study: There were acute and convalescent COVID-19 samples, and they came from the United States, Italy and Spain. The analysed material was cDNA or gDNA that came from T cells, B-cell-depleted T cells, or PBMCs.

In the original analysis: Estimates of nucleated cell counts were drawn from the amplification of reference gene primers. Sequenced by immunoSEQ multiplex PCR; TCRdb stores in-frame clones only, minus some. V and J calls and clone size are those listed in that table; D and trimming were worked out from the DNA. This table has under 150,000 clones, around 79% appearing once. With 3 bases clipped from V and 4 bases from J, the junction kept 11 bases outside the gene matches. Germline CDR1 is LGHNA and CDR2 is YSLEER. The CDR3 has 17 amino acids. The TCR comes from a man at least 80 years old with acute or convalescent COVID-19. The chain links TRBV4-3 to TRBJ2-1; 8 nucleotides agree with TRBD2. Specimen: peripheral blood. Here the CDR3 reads CASSQHGGAGGYNEQFF. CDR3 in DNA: TGCGCCAGCAGCCAGCATGGTGGGGCGGGGGGTTACAATGAGCAGTTCTTC.